The 25 T cell receptor beta chains reported below all come from one sample, sequenced in a study of yellow fever vaccine responses in identical twins. TCRdb called the RT-PCR reads again in MiXCR, with one record for every CDR3 protein. The sample contains about 20,000 distinct CDR3 sequences, roughly three quarters of which appear only once. The source was T cells from blood (PBMCs), unsorted or a sorted subset (not recorded which), collected before or after yellow fever vaccination (not recorded which). Receptors were obtained from a woman between 18 and 29 years old who received the yellow fever vaccine.

V and J are TRBV2 and TRBJ2-1; maybe TRBD1 (5 bases). Germline V gene data show CDR1 as SNHLY and CDR2 as FYNNEI. The germline V and J ends were trimmed by 1 base and 1 base, with 14 bases remaining between them. This CDR3 region has 17 residues. CDR3 residues: CASSEGRQGWSYNEQFF. DNA for the CDR3: TGTGCCAGCAGTGAAGGGCGTCAGGGATGGTCCTACAATGAGCAGTTCTTC.

This rearrangement joins TRBV9 to TRBJ2-2, with 9 nucleotides matching TRBD2. The CDR3 covers 16 residues. V gave up 3 bases and J gave up 1 base; unmatched junction bases: 4. From germline, CDR1 is SGDLS and CDR2 YYNGEE. CDR3 DNA: TGTGCCAGCAGCGCCTATAGCGGGAGGAACACCGGGGAGCTGTTTTTT. The encoded protein is CASSAYSGRNTGELFF.

This rearrangement joins TRBV10-3 to TRBJ1-1, with 7 bases lining up with TRBD1. The CDR3 contains 13 residues. Germline-derived CDR1 and CDR2 are ENHRY and SYGVKD. With 7 bases clipped from V and 1 base from J, the junction kept 3 bases outside the gene matches. The CDR3, as DNA: TGTGCCATCAAAACAGGGGAGAACACTGAAGCTTTCTTT. This sequence encodes CAIKTGENTEAFF.

The rearrangement uses TRBV11-1 and TRBJ1-1, with D perhaps matching TRBD1 (5 bases). CDR3 length: 15 amino acids. From germline, CDR1 is SGHAT and CDR2 FQDESV (reference sequence). V lost 4 bases and J 3 bases, leaving 15 bases between the germline ends. The CDR3 sequence is CASSWPGRGDTEAFF. The CDR3 bases are TGTGCCAGCAGCTGGCCGGGACGGGGGGACACTGAAGCTTTCTTT.

This clonotype came up a few times. This sequence joins TRBV10-1 and TRBJ2-3; 9 nucleotides agree with TRBD2. CDR1 is WNHNN and CDR2 is SYGVQD in the germline V gene (reference sequence). V trimming: 6 bases; J trimming: 1 base; junction bases outside the gene matches: 8. The CDR3 is 16 residues long. CDR3 sequence: CASSVLAGAGTDTQYF. CDR3 nucleotides: TGCGCCAGCAGCGTCTTAGCGGGAGCGGGCACAGATACGCAGTATTTT.

CDR3 sequence (DNA): TGCAGCGTTGAGTCAGGAAACTCCTACAATGAGCAGTTCTTC. This codes for CSVESGNSYNEQFF. The chain combines TRBV29-1 with TRBJ2-1; D is unclear. From germline, CDR1 is SQVTM and CDR2 ANQGSEA. Trimming took off 3 bases at V and 0 bases at J, with 9 bases between the two ends. This CDR3 is built from 14 residues.

V and J are TRBV2 and TRBJ2-1; 11 bases are a match to TRBD2. The V gene end was trimmed by 7 bases and the J gene end by 8 bases; junction bases not matched to a gene: 7. The CDR3 covers 14 residues. CDR1 and CDR2 from the germline V gene are SNHLY and FYNNEI. The CDR3 sequence: CASIDLLAGDEQFF. As DNA, the CDR3 is TGTGCCAGCATTGACCTACTAGCGGGGGATGAGCAGTTCTTC.

This clonotype was counted between two and nine times. The chain is built from TRBV3-1 and TRBJ2-1; D uncertain. With 7 bases removed from V and 6 bases from J, the gap between germline ends came to 19 bases. Germline V gene data show CDR1 as LGHDT and CDR2 as YNNKEL (reference sequence). The CDR3 consists of 15 residues. Written as DNA, the CDR3 is TGTGCCAGCACCCCACACGATGGAAGCGCCAATGAGCAGTTCTTC. Protein: CASTPHDGSANEQFF.

This clonotype was seen only once. This chain joins TRBV18 and TRBJ2-2; D is perhaps TRBD2 (6 bases). CDR1 is KGHSH, CDR2 LQKENI, per germline. The CDR3 covers 16 residues. Trimming took off 6 bases at V and 0 bases at J, with 14 bases between the two ends. The CDR3 nucleotides read TGTGCCAGCTCCGACAGCGGGCTACCGAACACCGGGGAGCTGTTTTTT. This sequence encodes CASSDSGLPNTGELFF. Together with reference TRBV18 and TRBJ2-2, the CDR3 gives the full variable domain: NAGVMQNPRHLVRRRGQEARLRCSPMKGHSHVYWYRQLPEEGLKFMVYLQKENIIDESGMPKERFSAEFPKEGPSILRIQQVVRGDSAAYFCASSDSGLPNTGELFFGEGSRLTVL.

The gene calls are TRBV11-1 and TRBJ1-2; D call uncertain. This CDR3 region has 13 residues. V lost 8 bases to trimming and J lost 3 bases, with 13 bases between them. Germline V gene data show CDR1 as SGHAT and CDR2 as FQDESV (reference sequence). The DNA of the CDR3 is TGTGCCAGCGTTCGTAGGGCGGACTATGGCTACACCTTC. Its translation is CASVRRADYGYTF.

This clonotype showed up just a few times. This chain links TRBV18 with TRBJ2-7; TRBD2 matches at 9 bases. Germline V lookup: CDR1 KGHSH, CDR2 LQKENI. With 3 bases clipped from V and 0 bases from J, the junction kept 3 bases outside the gene matches. The CDR3 has 15 amino acids. The CDR3 coding sequence is TGTGCCAGCTCACCCACTAGCGGGCGCTCCTACGAGCAGTACGTC. Residues: CASSPTSGRSYEQYV.

J is TRBJ2-5 and V is TRBV12-3 or TRBV12-4; TRBD2 agrees at 7 bases. Trimming took 6 bases from V and 1 from J; bases not matched to a gene: 2. CDR3 length: 13 residues. This CDR3 reads CASSERGQETQYF. The CDR3 DNA reads as TGTGCCAGCAGCGAGCGGGGCCAAGAGACCCAGTACTTC.

The V call is TRBV6-5, the J call TRBJ2-7; TRBD1 might be the D (5 bases). V was trimmed by 0 bases and J by 2 bases, leaving 11 bases between them. Germline CDR1 is MNHEY and CDR2 is SVGAGI. This CDR3 spans 15 amino acids. CDR3 in amino acids: CASSYSGVGAYEQYV. CDR3 in DNA: TGTGCCAGCAGTTACTCAGGGGTAGGAGCCTACGAGCAGTACGTC.

The chain uses TRBV14 and TRBJ2-1; TRBD2 aligns across 15 bases. The CDR3 covers 16 residues. The trim removed 4 bases at V and 9 bases at J, leaving 7 bases unmatched. Per germline, CDR1 SGHDN and CDR2 FVKESK. CDR3 sequence: CASSRGLAGGLGEQFF. The CDR3 nucleotides are TGTGCCAGCAGCCGAGGACTAGCGGGGGGGCTGGGTGAGCAGTTCTTC.

The chain couples TRBV7-3 to TRBJ2-1; D is perhaps TRBD2 (6 bases). Per germline, CDR1 SGHTA and CDR2 FQGTGA. There are 11 residues in the CDR3. V was pared by 5 bases and J by 9 bases, with 8 bases between. The CDR3 protein is CASSPGGEQFF. CDR3 in DNA: TGTGCCAGCAGCCCCGGGGGTGAGCAGTTCTTC.

This clonotype has just one count. The chain combines TRBV10-3 with TRBJ1-3; tentative D call: TRBD1 (5 bases). This CDR3 has 14 residues. V was pared by 5 bases and J by 4 bases, with 12 bases between. CDR1 is ENHRY, CDR2 SYGVKD, per germline. CDR3 in amino acids: CAISHGRDGNTIYF. In DNA, the CDR3 is TGTGCCATCAGTCATGGGCGGGACGGAAACACCATATATTTT.

V gene TRBV4-1 combines with J gene TRBJ2-1, with D possibly called TRBD1 or TRBD2 (5 bases each). Looked up from germline, CDR1 is MGHRA and CDR2 is YSYEKL. CDR3 length: 15 amino acids. V was shortened by 1 base and J by 3 bases, with 10 bases between the two germline ends. The CDR3 loop reads CASSQAGTNYNEQFF. The CDR3 region has the DNA TGCGCCAGCAGCCAAGCCGGGACGAACTACAATGAGCAGTTCTTC.

This chain connects TRBV24-1 to TRBJ2-1, with 10 bases identical to TRBD2. J lost 6 bases, V lost 3 bases, and 10 bases had no gene match. The V gene's germline CDR1 is KGHDR and CDR2 SFDVKD. There are 17 residues in the CDR3. The CDR3, as DNA: TGTGCCACCAGTGATGGAAGCGGGAGGGCTCCGGGCAATGAGCAGTTCTTC. Its protein product is CATSDGSGRAPGNEQFF.

V is TRBV10-3 and J is TRBJ1-3, with D unresolved. Germline CDR1 ENHRY, CDR2 SYGVKD. The CDR3 loop spans 14 amino acids. The chain's CDR3 is CVTSSGRSGNTIYF. Here the CDR3 DNA reads TGTGTCACATCATCGGGTCGCTCTGGAAACACCATATATTTT.

The chain uses TRBV2 and TRBJ2-7; D gene unclear. V was cut by 7 bases and J by 0 bases, with 7 bases left in between. CDR1 is SNHLY, CDR2 FYNNEI, per germline. The CDR3 covers 12 residues. The CDR3 DNA reads TGTGCCAGCACTGGCCGCTCCTACGAGCAGTACTTC. Translation: CASTGRSYEQYF.

The chain employs TRBV29-1 and TRBJ2-1, with 11 bases matching TRBD2. CDR1 and CDR2 (germline): SQVTM, ANQGSEA. There are 15 residues in the CDR3. J gave up 6 bases and V 6 bases, and 10 bases lay outside the gene matches. The CDR3 DNA follows: TGCAGCGTCGCCTCCGGGACTAGCGGAGGCAATGAGCAGTTCTTC. It specifies CSVASGTSGGNEQFF.

This clonotype has more than one count but fewer than ten. The rearrangement links TRBV2 to TRBJ2-7, with D perhaps matching TRBD1 (5 bases). V dropped 6 bases and J dropped 2 bases, with 11 bases sitting between them. Germline assignment: CDR1 SNHLY and CDR2 FYNNEI. The CDR3 is 13 amino acids. The CDR3 DNA reads TGTGCCAGCAGGGTAGACAGAGCCTACGAGCAGTACTTC. Residues: CASRVDRAYEQYF.

The V and J genes are TRBV29-1 and TRBJ1-2, with D unclear. The CDR3 extends over 12 amino acids. Trimming stripped 4 bases from V and 4 bases from J, with 10 bases between. CDR1 and CDR2 from the germline V gene are SQVTM and ANQGSEA. Here the CDR3 DNA reads TGCAGCGTTGGCGTCAGCCTCTATGGCTACACCTTC. Translating gives CSVGVSLYGYTF.

This clonotype was seen a few times. V usage is TRBV28 and J usage is TRBJ2-3, with 10 bases lining up with TRBD1. This CDR3 is 14 amino acids long. CDR1 MDHEN and CDR2 SYDVKM come from the germline V gene. V lost 10 bases to trimming and J lost 2 bases; unmatched junction nucleotides: 6. In nucleotides, the CDR3 is TGTGCCATCTCCGGGACAGGGGCCACAGATACGCAGTATTTT. Protein: CAISGTGATDTQYF.

The chain recombines TRBV2 with TRBJ2-2, with unresolved D. Between the trimmed V and J ends, which lost 5 bases and 0 bases, there was a span of 4 bases. Germline V CDR1 and CDR2: SNHLY, FYNNEI. This CDR3 has 13 amino acids. The CDR3 DNA sequence: TGTGCCAGCAGTCAGGCGAACACCGGGGAGCTGTTTTTT. Residues: CASSQANTGELFF.